A selection of T cell receptor beta chains follows, all from one sample in a study of T cell repertoires in cytomegalovirus infection. One entry per CDR3 protein results from TCRdb running MiXCR on the reads. The profile shows about 530,000 distinct CDR3 sequences, 26% of them singletons. What was sequenced was PBMCs. The receptors originated from a human donor in good health (CMV status not recorded). Some clones in this sample may be carry-over from other donors' samples. The CDR3 runs from the conserved cysteine through the conserved F or W. The order of the fields is J gene, clone size, V gene, D gene, CDR3 protein, CDR3 DNA. The D gene is left open where the match is weak. Clone size is not always given. Where it is, it says once, few, many or a class for expanded clones.

>TRBJ2-1|.|TRBV7-2|TRBD2
CASSGTRGNEQFF
TGTGCCAGCTCCGGGACTAGGGGGAATGAGCAGTTCTTC
>TRBJ1-1|.|TRBV12-5|TRBD1
CASGLVFPGQGATEAFF
TGTGCTAGTGGTTTGGTATTTCCGGGACAGGGGGCCACTGAAGCTTTCTTT
>TRBJ2-2|.|TRBV27|TRBD2
CASSLEGRAAGELFF
TGTGCCAGCAGTTTAGAGGGGAGGGCCGCCGGGGAGCTGTTTTTT
>TRBJ2-1|few|TRBV7-2|.
CASSLVRGYGNEQFF
TGTGCCAGCAGCTTAGTCAGGGGTTATGGGAATGAGCAGTTCTTC
>TRBJ1-2|few|TRBV6-2/TRBV6-3|.
CASMSGQAYGYTF
TGTGCCAGCATGTCAGGACAAGCCTATGGCTACACCTTC
>TRBJ2-3|.|TRBV7-3|.
CASSFAPDADTQYF
TGTGCCAGCAGCTTCGCCCCGGACGCAGATACGCAGTATTTT
>TRBJ2-1|few|TRBV7-2|.
CASSFDGYPFF
TGTGCCAGCAGCTTCGATGGTTACCCGTTCTTC
>TRBJ1-2|many|TRBV5-1|.
CASSLDANYGYTF
TGTGCCAGCAGCTTAGACGCAAACTATGGCTACACCTTC
>TRBJ2-6|few|TRBV7-3|.
CASSSLTEPFSGANVLTF
TGTGCCAGCAGCTCCTTGACTGAACCCTTCTCTGGGGCCAACGTCCTGACTTTC
>TRBJ1-2|many|TRBV11-3|TRBD1
CASSPRTGEDYGYTF
TGTGCCAGCAGCCCCCGGACAGGGGAGGACTATGGCTACACCTTC
>TRBJ1-2|.|TRBV6-5|.
CASRSPGRNYGYTF
TGTGCCAGCAGGTCGCCGGGCAGGAACTATGGCTACACCTTC
>TRBJ2-3|.|TRBV12-3/TRBV12-4|TRBD1
CASSPDRADTQYF
TGTGCCAGCAGTCCGGACAGGGCAGATACGCAGTATTTT
>TRBJ2-1|.|TRBV11-2|.
CASSLVGAYNEQFF
TGTGCCAGCAGCTTAGTAGGGGCCTACAATGAGCAGTTCTTC
>TRBJ1-2|medium-sized|TRBV7-2|.
CASSFETAFYGYTF
TGTGCCAGCAGCTTCGAGACAGCCTTCTATGGCTACACCTTC
>TRBJ1-2|.|TRBV27|TRBD1
CASSLIGQGYGYTF
TGTGCCAGCAGTTTAATTGGACAGGGCTATGGCTACACCTTC
>TRBJ1-4|.|TRBV5-1|.
CASSLGATAGEKLFF
TGCGCCAGCAGCTTGGGGGCGACGGCGGGTGAAAAACTGTTTTTT
>TRBJ2-6|few|TRBV6-6|.
CASSPPSQGSLSGANVLTF
TGTGCCAGCAGTCCGCCGTCCCAGGGGAGCCTCTCTGGGGCCAACGTCCTGACTTTC
>TRBJ1-5|few|TRBV7-2|.
CASGNNQPQHF
TGTGCCAGCGGAAACAATCAGCCCCAGCATTTT
>TRBJ1-1|.|TRBV9|.
CASSRQIMNTEAFF
TGTGCCAGCAGCCGACAGATCATGAACACTGAAGCTTTCTTT
>TRBJ2-1|.|TRBV29-1|TRBD2
CSATLALAGLVEQFF
TGCAGCGCCACCCTGGCGCTAGCGGGATTGGTAGAGCAGTTCTTC
>TRBJ2-1|.|TRBV20-1|TRBD2
CSARVGLAGFYEQFF
TGCAGTGCTAGAGTGGGACTAGCGGGATTCTATGAGCAGTTCTTC
>TRBJ1-1|.|TRBV6-2/TRBV6-3|TRBD1
CASSYWDRADTEAFF
TGTGCCAGCAGTTACTGGGACAGGGCTGACACTGAAGCTTTCTTT
>TRBJ1-1|.|TRBV7-9|TRBD1
CASSWTGGRTEAFF
TGTGCCAGCAGCTGGACAGGGGGACGCACTGAAGCTTTCTTT
>TRBJ2-3|few|TRBV7-9|.
CASSLKNTQYF
TGTGCCAGCAGCTTAAAAAATACGCAGTATTTT
>TRBJ2-1|few|TRBV6-1|.
CASSSSRDGDYNEQFF
TGTGCCAGCAGCTCGTCCCGGGACGGTGATTACAATGAGCAGTTCTTC
>TRBJ1-6|.|TRBV7-6|.
CASSLNSDNPPLHF
TGTGCCAGCAGCTTAAACAGTGATAATCCACCCCTCCACTTT
>TRBJ2-1|many|TRBV7-8|.
CASSPRVRGYNEQFF
TGTGCCAGCAGCCCAAGGGTTAGGGGATACAATGAGCAGTTCTTC
>TRBJ2-7|.|TRBV7-2|TRBD2
CASSLGLEVYEQYF
TGTGCCAGCAGCCTTGGACTAGAGGTGTACGAGCAGTACTTC
>TRBJ1-4|few|TRBV7-3|TRBD1
CASSPPTGGKATNEKLFF
TGTGCCAGCAGCCCCCCAACAGGGGGGAAAGCAACTAATGAAAAACTGTTTTTT
>TRBJ1-2|many|TRBV11-3|.
CASSLDRCRPGDGYTF
TGTGCCAGCAGCTTAGATCGTTGCAGGCCGGGAGATGGCTACACCTTC
>TRBJ2-3|many|TRBV7-2|.
CASSRATGSTDTQYF
TGTGCCAGCAGCCGGGCGACAGGAAGCACAGATACGCAGTATTTT
>TRBJ2-3|few|TRBV7-9|TRBD1
CASSLRGPEDTQYF
TGTGCCAGCAGCTTAAGGGGGCCCGAAGATACGCAGTATTTT
>TRBJ2-7|few|TRBV10-3|TRBD2
CAISVAGGAYEQYF
TGTGCCATCAGTGTAGCGGGGGGGGCCTACGAGCAGTACTTC
>TRBJ2-7|.|TRBV6-2/TRBV6-3|.
CASSYRDNLYEQYF
TGTGCCAGCAGTTACAGGGACAACCTCTACGAGCAGTACTTC
>TRBJ2-4|many|TRBV12-3/TRBV12-4|TRBD2
CASSFSGRLRPDIQYF
TGTGCCAGCAGTTTTAGCGGGAGGCTCCGGCCGGACATTCAGTACTTC
>TRBJ2-7|.|TRBV23-1|TRBD1
CASSLGGQENYEQYF
TGCGCCAGCAGCCTTGGAGGACAGGAGAACTACGAGCAGTACTTC
>TRBJ1-4|once|TRBV28|.
CASSLVRFGEKLFF
TGTGCCAGCAGTTTAGTTCGATTCGGCGAGAAACTGTTTTTT
>TRBJ2-7|.|TRBV5-7|.
CASSWTLEESLTYEQYF
TGTGCCAGCAGCTGGACCCTCGAAGAGAGCCTGACCTACGAGCAGTACTTC
>TRBJ1-1|.|TRBV6-2/TRBV6-3|.
CASSYSIPGSEAFF
TGTGCCAGCAGTTACTCGATCCCGGGTTCTGAAGCTTTCTTT
>TRBJ2-5|many|TRBV11-2|TRBD1
CASSLGRGGRITQETQYF
TGTGCCAGCAGCTTAGGCCGAGGGGGCAGGATTACCCAAGAGACCCAGTACTTC
>TRBJ2-7|.|TRBV19|.
CASSIEKRLKVYEQYF
TGTGCCAGTAGTATCGAAAAGCGGCTGAAGGTTTACGAGCAGTACTTC
>TRBJ2-7|.|TRBV4-1|TRBD2
CASSPRLAGDYEQYF
TGCGCCAGCAGCCCACGACTAGCGGGAGACTACGAGCAGTACTTC
>TRBJ2-2|.|TRBV4-3|TRBD2
CASSALAGPSNTGELFF
TGCGCCAGTAGCGCACTAGCGGGACCTTCGAACACCGGGGAGCTGTTTTTT
>TRBJ2-1|few|TRBV5-1|TRBD1
CASSLPTGDNEQFF
TGCGCCAGCAGCTTACCTACAGGGGACAATGAGCAGTTCTTC
>TRBJ2-1|many|TRBV11-2|TRBD2
CASSQVGGSSYNEQFF
TGTGCCAGCAGCCAAGTGGGAGGGAGCTCCTACAATGAGCAGTTCTTC